A single sample is the source of the 16 T cell receptor beta chains below, sequenced in a study of T-cell reconstitution after alpha-beta-depleted transplantation in children. A TCRbeta library incorporating unique molecular identifiers was prepared. TCRdb reanalysed the PCR reads using MiXCR and keeps one entry per CDR3 protein. This table holds 530,000 or so distinct CDR3 sequences, more than 20% found once. The sequenced sample was PBMCs, obtained before TCRalphabeta/CD19-depleted stem cell transplant. The receptors were gathered from a boy in the first two years of life with Wiskott-Aldrich syndrome, due to receive a stem cell transplant.

This chain links TRBV10-1 with TRBJ2-3, with TRBD1 matching 9 bases. The CDR3 covers 15 residues. J lost 0 bases, V lost 6 bases, and 4 bases had no gene match. Germline CDR1 is WNHNN and CDR2 is SYGVQD (reference sequence). The CDR3: CASSEGQGSTDTQYF. The CDR3 bases are TGCGCCAGCAGCGAGGGACAGGGAAGCACAGATACGCAGTATTTT.

V usage is TRBV7-8 and J usage is TRBJ2-3, with 9 bases aligning to TRBD1. The ends lost 5 bases at V and 4 bases at J; junction bases unmatched: 7. CDR1 SGHVS and CDR2 FQNEAQ come from the germline V gene. The CDR3 loop spans 15 amino acids. As DNA, the CDR3 is TGTGCCAGCAGCCCCGGGACAGGGAGTTCAGATACGCAGTATTTT. Amino acids: CASSPGTGSSDTQYF.

This clonotype was counted a few times. The V and J genes are TRBV18 and TRBJ2-7; TRBD1 matches 8 bases. In germline, CDR1 is KGHSH, CDR2 LQKENI. The CDR3 has 14 amino acids. Losses at the gene ends were 5 bases for V and 3 bases for J; bases not matched to a gene: 6. The CDR3 region has the DNA TGTGCCAGCTCATCCAACAGGGGGAACTACGAGCAGTACTTC. This translates into CASSSNRGNYEQYF.

The V gene is TRBV21-1, the J gene TRBJ2-6; the table's D call of TRBD1 was not tested on the DNA. TRBV21-1 is tagged as a pseudogene. This CDR3 has 16 amino acids. CDR3 in amino acids: CASSKYRGLGANVLTF. CDR3 coding DNA: TGTGCCAGCAGCAAATATAGGGGGCTCGGGGCCAACGTCCTGACTTTC.

This clonotype has only a few counts. The chain links TRBV5-1 to TRBJ2-2; 9 nucleotides line up with TRBD1. This CDR3 region has 17 residues. J was trimmed by 4 bases and V by 4 bases; bases with no gene match: 11. Germline V gene lookup returns CDR1 SGHRS and CDR2 YFSETQ. This CDR3 reads CASSIIPGQGFTGELFF. Written as DNA, the CDR3 is TGCGCCAGCAGCATAATACCGGGACAGGGTTTCACCGGGGAGCTGTTTTTT. Filled out from reference TRBV5-1 and TRBJ2-2, the complete variable domain reads KAGVTQTPRYLIKTRGQQVTLSCSPISGHRSVSWYQQTPGQGLQFLFEYFSETQRNKGNFPGRFSGRQFSNSRSEMNVSTLELGDSALYLCASSIIPGQGFTGELFFGEGSRLTVL.

The chain has TRBV7-2 and TRBJ1-4; D gene unclear. The germline gives CDR1 SGHTA, CDR2 FQGNSA. CDR3 length equals 13 residues. Trimming pared 1 base from V and 13 bases from J, leaving 13 bases between. In DNA, the CDR3 is TGTGCCAGCAGCTTAGTTACCCCCGGTGCACTGTTTTTT. This codes for CASSLVTPGALFF.

The rearrangement uses TRBV12-3 or TRBV12-4 and TRBJ1-2, with D perhaps matching TRBD1 (5 bases). V lost 2 bases to trimming and J lost 8 bases, with 18 bases between them. The CDR3 covers 15 residues. The CDR3 protein is CASSLWGQIARGYTF. The CDR3, as DNA: TGTGCCAGCAGTTTATGGGGCCAGATAGCGAGAGGCTACACCTTC.

The gene calls are TRBV5-8 and TRBJ2-3, with a weak D call TRBD2 (5 bases). CDR1 SGHTS and CDR2 YDEGEE come from the germline V gene. V shed 1 base and J shed 2 bases, with 8 bases lying between them. The CDR3 runs 14 residues. Here the CDR3 DNA reads TGTGCCAGCAGCTTGCTCGACTACACAGATACGCAGTATTTT. It yields the protein CASSLLDYTDTQYF.

This clonotype was seen more than once but under ten times. The chain couples TRBV5-1 to TRBJ2-3; 8 bases align to TRBD2. Germline CDR1 and CDR2: SGHRS and YFSETQ. This CDR3 is built from 15 residues. The V and J ends lost 4 bases and 5 bases, in that order; junction bases with no gene match: 9. In nucleotides, the CDR3 is TGCGCCAGCAGCGTGCCAGCGGGAGACCGAGATACGCAGTATTTT. Its protein is CASSVPAGDRDTQYF.

V is TRBV20-1 and J is TRBJ2-1, with TRBD2 identical over 12 bases. With 2 bases clipped from V and 7 bases from J, the junction kept 6 bases outside the gene matches. This CDR3 region has 15 residues. CDR1 is DFQATT, CDR2 SNEGSKA, per germline (reference sequence). The CDR3 sequence: CSARLAGGPRNEQFF. CDR3 DNA: TGCAGTGCTAGACTAGCGGGAGGGCCCAGAAATGAGCAGTTCTTC.

This clonotype was detected a few times. The rearrangement links TRBV2 to TRBJ1-4, with 7 bases fitting TRBD1. V shed 11 bases and J 4 bases; nucleotides not matched to a gene: 10. This CDR3 is 14 amino acids long. In germline, CDR1 is SNHLY, CDR2 FYNNEI. As DNA, the CDR3 is TGTGCCTCGGGGGGGGACAGCGTTAATGAAAAACTGTTTTTT. Its translation is CASGGDSVNEKLFF.

This chain connects TRBV24-1 to TRBJ1-5; TRBD1 aligns across 7 bases. The CDR3 spans 13 residues. V was clipped by 7 bases and J by 3 bases; unmatched bases: 2. Per germline, CDR1 KGHDR and CDR2 SFDVKD. The CDR3 region is CATSGTDNQPQHF. CDR3 bases: TGTGCCACCAGCGGGACAGACAATCAGCCCCAGCATTTT.

The genes are TRBV5-1 and TRBJ2-7; 9 bases align to TRBD1. With V trimmed by 0 bases and J by 2 bases, 9 bases remained unmatched. Germline CDR1 is SGHRS and CDR2 is YFSETQ. CDR3 length equals 17 residues. The DNA of the CDR3 is TGCGCCAGCAGCTTGGGGCCGGGACAGGGACCGACCTACGAGCAGTACTTC. Its protein product is CASSLGPGQGPTYEQYF.

V and J are TRBV20-1 and TRBJ2-7, with 15 positions matching TRBD2. This CDR3 comprises 14 residues. CDR1 and CDR2 (germline): DFQATT, SNEGSKA (reference sequence). J was trimmed by 7 bases and V by 6 bases; bases with no gene match: 7. The chain's CDR3 is CSASGTSGRLEQYF. DNA of the CDR3: TGCAGTGCCTCCGGGACTAGCGGGAGGTTAGAGCAGTACTTC.

The V gene is TRBV18, the J gene TRBJ2-4; 7 bases map to TRBD2. V lost 2 bases to trimming and J lost 9 bases; unmatched junction nucleotides: 7. Germline CDR1 KGHSH, CDR2 LQKENI. The CDR3 is made up of 14 amino acids. The DNA of the CDR3 is TGTGCCAGCTCACCAGTTTCCGGGGGGAGCATTCAGTACTTC. Protein sequence: CASSPVSGGSIQYF.

The chain recombines TRBV5-5 with TRBJ2-7, with D possibly TRBD2 on 6 matching bases. The V gene's germline CDR1 is SGHKS and CDR2 YYEKEE (reference sequence). V was shortened by 4 bases and J by 11 bases, with 16 bases between the two germline ends. The CDR3 runs 12 residues. The CDR3 loop reads CASSPPTSFEYF. CDR3 nucleotide sequence: TGTGCCAGCAGCCCCCCGACTAGTTTTGAGTACTTC. Together with reference TRBV5-5 and TRBJ2-7, the CDR3 gives the full variable domain: DAGVTQSPTHLIKTRGQQVTLRCSPISGHKSVSWYQQVLGQGPQFIFQYYEKEERGRGNFPDRFSARQFPNYSSELNVNALLLGDSALYLCASSPPTSFEYFGPGTRLTVT.